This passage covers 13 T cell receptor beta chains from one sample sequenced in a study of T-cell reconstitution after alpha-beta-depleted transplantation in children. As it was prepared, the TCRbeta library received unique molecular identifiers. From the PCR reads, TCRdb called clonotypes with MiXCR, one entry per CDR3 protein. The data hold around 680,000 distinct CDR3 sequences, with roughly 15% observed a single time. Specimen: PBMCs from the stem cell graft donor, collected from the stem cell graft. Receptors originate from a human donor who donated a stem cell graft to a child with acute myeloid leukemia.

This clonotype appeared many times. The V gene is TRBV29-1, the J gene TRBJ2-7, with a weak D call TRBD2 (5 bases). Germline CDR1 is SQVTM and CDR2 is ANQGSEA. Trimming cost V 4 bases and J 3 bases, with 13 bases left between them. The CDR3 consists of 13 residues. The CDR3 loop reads CSVVEANRYEQYF. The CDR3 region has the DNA TGCAGCGTTGTGGAGGCGAACCGCTACGAGCAGTACTTC.

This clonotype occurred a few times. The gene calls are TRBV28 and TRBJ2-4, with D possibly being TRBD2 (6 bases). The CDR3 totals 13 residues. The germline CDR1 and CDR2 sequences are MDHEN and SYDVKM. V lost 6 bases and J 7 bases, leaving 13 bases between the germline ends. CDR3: CASRRPGVNIQYF. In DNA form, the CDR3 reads TGTGCCAGCAGAAGGCCGGGGGTCAACATTCAGTACTTC.

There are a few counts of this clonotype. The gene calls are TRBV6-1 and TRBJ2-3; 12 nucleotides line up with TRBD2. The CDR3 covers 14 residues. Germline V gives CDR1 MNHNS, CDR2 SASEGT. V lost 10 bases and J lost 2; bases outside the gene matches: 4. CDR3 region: CATRTSGVTDTQYF. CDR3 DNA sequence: TGTGCCACCCGGACTAGCGGGGTCACAGATACGCAGTATTTT.

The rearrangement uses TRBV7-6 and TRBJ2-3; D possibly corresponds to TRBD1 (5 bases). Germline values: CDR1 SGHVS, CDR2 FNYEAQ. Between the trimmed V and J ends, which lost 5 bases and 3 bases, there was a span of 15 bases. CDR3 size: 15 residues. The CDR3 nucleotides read TGTGCCAGCAGCCAGATAGCAGGGCGAACAGATACGCAGTATTTT. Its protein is CASSQIAGRTDTQYF.

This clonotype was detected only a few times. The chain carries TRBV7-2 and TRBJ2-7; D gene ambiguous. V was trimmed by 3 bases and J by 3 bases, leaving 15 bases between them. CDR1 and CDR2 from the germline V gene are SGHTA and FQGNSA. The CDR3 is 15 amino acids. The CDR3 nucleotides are TGTGCCAGCAGCTTCGCATGGACGGGCCTCTACGAGCAGTACTTC. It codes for CASSFAWTGLYEQYF.

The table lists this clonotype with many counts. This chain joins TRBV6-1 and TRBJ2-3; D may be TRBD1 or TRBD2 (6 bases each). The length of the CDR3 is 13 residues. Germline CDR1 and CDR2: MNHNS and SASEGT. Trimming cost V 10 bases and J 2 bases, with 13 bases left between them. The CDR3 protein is CAISRGPTDTQYF. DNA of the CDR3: TGTGCCATCAGCCGGGGGCCCACAGATACGCAGTATTTT.

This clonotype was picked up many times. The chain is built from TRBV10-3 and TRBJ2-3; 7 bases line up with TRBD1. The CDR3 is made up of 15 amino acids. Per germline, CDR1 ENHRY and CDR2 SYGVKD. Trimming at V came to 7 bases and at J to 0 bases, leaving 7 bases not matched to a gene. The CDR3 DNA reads TGTGCCATCAAAGGAGACAGGGAGAGCACAGATACGCAGTATTTT. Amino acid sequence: CAIKGDRESTDTQYF.

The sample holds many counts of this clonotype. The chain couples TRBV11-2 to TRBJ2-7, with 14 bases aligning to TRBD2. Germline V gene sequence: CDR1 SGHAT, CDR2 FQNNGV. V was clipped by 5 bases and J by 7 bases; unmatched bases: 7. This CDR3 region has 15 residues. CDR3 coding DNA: TGTGCCAGCAGCCCCGGACTAGCGGGGGGTCGTGAGCAGTACGTC. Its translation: CASSPGLAGGREQYV.

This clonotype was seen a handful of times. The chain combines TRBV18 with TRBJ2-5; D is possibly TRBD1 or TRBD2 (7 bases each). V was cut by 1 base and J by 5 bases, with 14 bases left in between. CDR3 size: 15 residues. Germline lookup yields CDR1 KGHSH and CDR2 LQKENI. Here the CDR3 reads CASSPRQGGTETQYF. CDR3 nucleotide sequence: TGTGCCAGCTCACCACGACAGGGAGGGACGGAGACCCAGTACTTC.

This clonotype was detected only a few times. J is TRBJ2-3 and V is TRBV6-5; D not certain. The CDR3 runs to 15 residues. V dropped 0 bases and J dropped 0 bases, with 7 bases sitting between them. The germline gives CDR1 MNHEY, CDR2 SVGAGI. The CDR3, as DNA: TGTGCCAGCAGTTACTCGGACGGGAGCACAGATACGCAGTATTTT. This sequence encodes CASSYSDGSTDTQYF.

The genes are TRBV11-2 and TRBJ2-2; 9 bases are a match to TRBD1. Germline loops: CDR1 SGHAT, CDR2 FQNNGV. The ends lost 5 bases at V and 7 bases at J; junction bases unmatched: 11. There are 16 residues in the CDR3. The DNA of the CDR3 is TGTGCCAGCAGCAAGTGGACAGGGGCGGGTAACGGGGAGCTGTTTTTT. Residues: CASSKWTGAGNGELFF.

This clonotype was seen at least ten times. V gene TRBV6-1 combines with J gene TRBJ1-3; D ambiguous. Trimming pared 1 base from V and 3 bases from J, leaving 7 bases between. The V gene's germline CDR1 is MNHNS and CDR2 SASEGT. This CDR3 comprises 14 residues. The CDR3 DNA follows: TGTGCCAGCAGTGAAGTAGGCAGTGGAAACACCATATATTTT. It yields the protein CASSEVGSGNTIYF.

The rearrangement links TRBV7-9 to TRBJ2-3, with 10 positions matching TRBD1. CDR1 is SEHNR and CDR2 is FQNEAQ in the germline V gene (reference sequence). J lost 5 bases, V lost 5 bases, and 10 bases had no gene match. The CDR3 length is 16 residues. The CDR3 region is CASSHPGQGHGDTQYF. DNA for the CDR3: TGTGCCAGCAGCCATCCGGGACAGGGGCATGGAGATACGCAGTATTTT.